A selection of T cell receptor beta chains follows, all from one sample in a study of neurological immune-mediated disorders. TCRdb called the 5' RACE reads again in MiXCR, with one record for every CDR3 protein. The sample holds about 65,000 distinct CDR3 sequences, more than 3.5% seen once. Sequencing used PBMCs. These receptors all stem from a man in his fifties or sixties with multiple sclerosis. CDR3s include the opening cysteine and the closing phenylalanine or tryptophan. The D gene is left open where the match is weak. Rows may omit the clone size; those that give it use once, few, many or a size class.

TRBJ2-1 | NA | NA | TRBV10-1 | CASSESGGGAANEQFF | TGCGCCAGCAGTGAGTCGGGAGGGGGGGCGGCAAATGAGCAGTTCTTC
TRBJ2-7 | many | NA | TRBV7-2 | CASSLFGGYEQYF | TGTGCCAGCAGCTTATTCGGGGGTTACGAGCAGTACTTC
TRBJ2-6 | many | NA | TRBV5-1 | CASSLVAGSGANVLTF | TGCGCCAGCAGCTTGGTGGCCGGGTCTGGGGCCAACGTCCTGACTTTC
TRBJ2-2 | many | NA | TRBV20-1 | CSARDLSVGELFF | TGCAGTGCTAGAGATCTTAGTGTCGGGGAGCTGTTTTTT
TRBJ2-5 | NA | TRBD2 | TRBV5-1 | CASHLTPGGTETQYF | TGCGCCAGCCATTTAACTCCGGGAGGCACGGAGACCCAGTACTTC
TRBJ1-2 | many | TRBD1 | TRBV20-1 | CSARGQTLNYGYTF | TGCAGTGCTAGGGGACAGACCCTGAACTATGGCTACACCTTC
TRBJ1-5 | NA | NA | TRBV15 | CATSPDAGRDQPQHF | TGTGCCACCAGCCCCGACGCAGGGAGGGATCAGCCCCAGCATTTT
TRBJ2-3 | many | TRBD1 | TRBV7-9 | CASSHLVPGQDGDTQYF | TGTGCCAGCAGCCACCTAGTCCCGGGACAGGATGGAGATACGCAGTATTTT
TRBJ1-1 | many | NA | TRBV20-1 | CSASPGRLNTEAFF | TGCAGTGCTAGTCCGGGACGGCTGAACACTGAAGCTTTCTTT
TRBJ1-2 | many | NA | TRBV21-1 | CASGMQGALGGYGYTF | TGTGCCAGCGGAATGCAGGGGGCGCTAGGGGGGTATGGCTACACCTTC
TRBJ1-1 | few | NA | TRBV6-5 | CASSYSILSRGDNTEAFF | TGTGCCAGCAGTTACTCGATATTATCCCGTGGAGACAACACTGAAGCTTTCTTT
TRBJ2-3 | many | TRBD1 | TRBV15 | CATRIGTGGTDTQYF | TGTGCCACCAGGATCGGGACAGGGGGCACAGATACGCAGTATTTT
TRBJ1-2 | many | NA | TRBV2 | CASGRGAAGYTF | TGTGCCAGCGGGCGGGGGGCCGCTGGCTACACCTTC
TRBJ1-6 | many | TRBD1 | TRBV4-1 | CASSQEGGQPYNSPLHF | TGCGCCAGCAGCCAAGAAGGGGGACAGCCCTATAATTCACCCCTCCACTTT
TRBJ2-1 | many | NA | TRBV12-3/TRBV12-4 | CASSWDSKSSYNEQFF | TGTGCCAGCAGTTGGGACTCCAAAAGCTCCTACAATGAGCAGTTCTTC
TRBJ1-1 | many | TRBD1 | TRBV7-8 | CASSLRDRGSNTEAFF | TGTGCCAGCAGCTTAAGGGACAGGGGATCGAACACTGAAGCTTTCTTT
TRBJ2-6 | many | NA | TRBV27 | CASSVDLTGANVLTF | TGTGCCAGCAGCGTAGACCTTACTGGGGCCAACGTCCTGACTTTC
TRBJ2-7 | many | NA | TRBV29-1 | CSVRPSNEQYF | TGCAGCGTCCGCCCCAGCAACGAGCAGTACTTC
TRBJ2-5 | many | NA | TRBV12-3/TRBV12-4 | CASSLRQVETQYF | TGTGCCAGCAGTTTAAGGCAGGTGGAGACCCAGTACTTC
TRBJ1-5 | many | TRBD1 | TRBV6-5 | CASKRTGGYSNQPQHF | TGTGCCAGCAAACGGACAGGCGGATATAGCAATCAGCCCCAGCATTTT
TRBJ1-5 | few | NA | TRBV20-1 | CSARRDTDQPQNF | TGCAGTGCTAGACGGGACACCGATCAGCCCCAGAATTTT
TRBJ2-2 | many | NA | TRBV29-1 | CSAERAQGRTGELFF | TGCAGCGCCGAGAGGGCTCAGGGTAGGACCGGGGAGCTGTTTTTT
TRBJ1-5 | many | NA | TRBV3-1 | CASSLANQPQNF | TGTGCCAGCAGCCTTGCCAATCAGCCCCAGAATTTT
TRBJ1-2 | many | NA | TRBV29-1 | CSVDGGSGYTF | TGCAGCGTTGATGGGGGGAGCGGCTACACCTTC
TRBJ2-5 | NA | TRBD2 | TRBV6-1 | CASSRDYGETQYF | TGTGCCAGCAGTAGGGACTATGGGGAGACCCAGTACTTC
TRBJ1-1 | many | NA | TRBV20-1 | CSATPHKGENTEAFF | TGCAGTGCTACCCCCCATAAGGGGGAGAACACTGAAGCTTTCTTT
TRBJ2-1 | many | TRBD2 | TRBV29-1 | CSVESSRGGRAHEQFF | TGCAGCGTTGAGTCTAGCCGGGGGGGCCGGGCCCATGAGCAGTTCTTC
TRBJ1-1 | NA | TRBD1 | TRBV3-1 | CASSQDLAGGTEAFF | TGTGCCAGCAGCCAAGATCTGGCAGGGGGCACTGAAGCTTTCTTT
TRBJ2-1 | many | TRBD2 | TRBV13 | CASSPGGLAGIYEQFF | TGTGCCAGCAGCCCCGGCGGACTAGCGGGGATCTATGAGCAGTTCTTC
TRBJ2-1 | many | NA | TRBV5-5 | CASSLGGRYNEQFF | TGTGCCAGCAGCTTGGGTGGCAGGTACAATGAGCAGTTCTTC
TRBJ1-1 | many | NA | TRBV10-3 | CAISDGVQNTEAFF | TGTGCCATCAGTGACGGGGTACAAAACACTGAAGCTTTCTTT
TRBJ1-1 | many | NA | TRBV5-5 | CASSSTRVFSVTEAFF | TGTGCCAGCAGCTCGACCCGGGTCTTTTCGGTGACTGAAGCTTTCTTT
TRBJ2-1 | NA | NA | TRBV7-2 | CASSLRRVGDEQFF | TGTGCCAGCAGCTTAAGGAGGGTGGGGGATGAGCAGTTCTTC
TRBJ2-3 | NA | NA | TRBV9 | CASSVGPRSSTDTQYF | TGTGCCAGCAGCGTTGGTCCGAGATCTAGCACAGATACGCAGTATTTT
TRBJ2-1 | many | NA | TRBV4-1 | CASSRDQRYNEQFF | TGCGCCAGCAGCCGCGACCAGCGGTACAATGAGCAGTTCTTC
TRBJ2-1 | NA | TRBD1 | TRBV7-6 | CASSSWTGGPGEQFF | TGTGCCAGCAGCTCCTGGACAGGGGGGCCAGGGGAGCAGTTCTTC
TRBJ2-3 | many | TRBD2 | TRBV7-8 | CASSSGGGGTDTQYF | TGTGCCAGCAGCTCGGGCGGGGGGGGCACAGATACGCAGTATTTT
TRBJ1-5 | NA | NA | TRBV20-1 | CSASRIPGGNQPQHF | TGCAGTGCTAGTCGAATCCCGGGAGGCAATCAGCCCCAGCATTTT
TRBJ2-1 | many | TRBD2 | TRBV6-5 | CASSYSSEAGGAFYEQFF | TGTGCCAGCAGTTACTCGTCTGAAGCGGGGGGGGCTTTTTATGAGCAGTTCTTC
TRBJ1-2 | few | TRBD1 | TRBV10-2 | CASSDTGTGIYGYTF | TGCGCCAGCAGTGACACCGGGACAGGAATATATGGCTACACCTTC
TRBJ2-1 | many | NA | TRBV5-1 | CASSLGAGMAVYNEQFF | TGCGCCAGCAGCCTCGGGGCAGGGATGGCGGTCTACAATGAGCAGTTCTTC
TRBJ2-1 | NA | NA | TRBV12-3/TRBV12-4 | CACSFKSQVRANEQFF | TGTGCCTGCAGTTTTAAGTCGCAAGTCAGGGCCAATGAGCAGTTCTTC
TRBJ2-5 | few | NA | TRBV12-3/TRBV12-4 | CASRPGPQETQYF | TGTGCCAGCAGACCGGGACCCCAAGAGACCCAGTACTTC
TRBJ2-3 | many | NA | TRBV7-6 | CASSLDVTSTDTQYF | TGTGCCAGCAGCTTAGATGTCACGAGCACAGATACGCAGTATTTT